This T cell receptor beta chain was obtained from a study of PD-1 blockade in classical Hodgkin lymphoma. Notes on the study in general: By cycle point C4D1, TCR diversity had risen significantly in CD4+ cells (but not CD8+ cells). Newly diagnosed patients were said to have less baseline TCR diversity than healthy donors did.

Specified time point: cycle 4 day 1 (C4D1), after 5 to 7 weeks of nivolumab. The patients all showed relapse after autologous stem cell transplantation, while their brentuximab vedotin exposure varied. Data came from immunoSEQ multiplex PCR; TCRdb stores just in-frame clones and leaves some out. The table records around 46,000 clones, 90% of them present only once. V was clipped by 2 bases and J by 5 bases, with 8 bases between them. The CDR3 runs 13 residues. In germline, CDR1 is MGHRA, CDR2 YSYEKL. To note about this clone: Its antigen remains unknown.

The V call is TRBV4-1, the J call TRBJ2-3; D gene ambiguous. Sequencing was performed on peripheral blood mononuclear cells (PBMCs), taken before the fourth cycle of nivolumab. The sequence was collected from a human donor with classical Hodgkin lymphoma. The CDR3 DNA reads TGCGCCAGCAGCCAACCGGGCCAAGATACGCAGTATTTT. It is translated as CASSQPGQDTQYF.